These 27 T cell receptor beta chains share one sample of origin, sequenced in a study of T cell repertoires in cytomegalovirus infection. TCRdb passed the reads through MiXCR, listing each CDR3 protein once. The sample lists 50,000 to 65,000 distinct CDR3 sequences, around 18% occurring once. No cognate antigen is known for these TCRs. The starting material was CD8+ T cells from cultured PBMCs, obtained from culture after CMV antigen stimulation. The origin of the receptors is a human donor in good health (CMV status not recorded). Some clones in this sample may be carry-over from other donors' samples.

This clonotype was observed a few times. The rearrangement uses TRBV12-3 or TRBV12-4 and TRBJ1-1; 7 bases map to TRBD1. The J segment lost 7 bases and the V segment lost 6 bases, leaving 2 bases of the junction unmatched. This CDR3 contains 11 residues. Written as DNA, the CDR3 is TGTGCCAGCAGGCAGGGGGTTGAAGCTTTCTTT. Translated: CASRQGVEAFF.

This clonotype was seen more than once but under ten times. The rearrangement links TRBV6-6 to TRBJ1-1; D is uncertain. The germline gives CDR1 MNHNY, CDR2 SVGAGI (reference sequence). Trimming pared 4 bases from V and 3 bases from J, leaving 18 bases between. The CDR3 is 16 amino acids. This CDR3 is CASSWAPGRKDTEAFF. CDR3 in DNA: TGTGCCAGCAGTTGGGCCCCGGGTAGAAAGGACACTGAAGCTTTCTTT.

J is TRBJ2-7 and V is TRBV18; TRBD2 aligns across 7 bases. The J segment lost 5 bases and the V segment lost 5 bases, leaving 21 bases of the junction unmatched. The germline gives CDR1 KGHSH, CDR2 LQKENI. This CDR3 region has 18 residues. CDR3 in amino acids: CASSSLAPGRDFNNEQYF. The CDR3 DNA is TGTGCCAGCTCATCGCTTGCTCCAGGGAGGGACTTTAACAACGAGCAGTACTTC.

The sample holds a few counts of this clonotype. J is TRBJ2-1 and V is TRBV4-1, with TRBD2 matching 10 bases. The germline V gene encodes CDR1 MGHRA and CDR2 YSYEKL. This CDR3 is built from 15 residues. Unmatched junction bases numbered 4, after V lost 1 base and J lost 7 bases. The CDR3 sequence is CASSQGAGGLNEQFF. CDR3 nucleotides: TGCGCCAGCAGCCAAGGAGCGGGAGGGTTAAATGAGCAGTTCTTC.

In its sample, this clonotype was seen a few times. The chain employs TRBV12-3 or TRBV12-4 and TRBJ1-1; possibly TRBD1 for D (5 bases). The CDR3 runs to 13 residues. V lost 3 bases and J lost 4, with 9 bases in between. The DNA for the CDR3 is TGTGCCAGCAGTTTCCGGGGGGGCACTGAAGCTTTCTTT. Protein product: CASSFRGGTEAFF.

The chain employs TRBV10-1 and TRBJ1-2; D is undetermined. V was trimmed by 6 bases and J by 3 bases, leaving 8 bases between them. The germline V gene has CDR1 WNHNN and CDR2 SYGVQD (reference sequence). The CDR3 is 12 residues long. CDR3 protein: CASRADHYGYTF. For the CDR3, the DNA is TGCGCCAGCAGGGCAGACCACTATGGCTACACCTTC.

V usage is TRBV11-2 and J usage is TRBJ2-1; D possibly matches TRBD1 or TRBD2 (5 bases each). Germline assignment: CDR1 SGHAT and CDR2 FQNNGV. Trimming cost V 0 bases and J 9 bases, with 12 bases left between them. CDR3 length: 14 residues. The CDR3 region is CASSLEVERGEQFF. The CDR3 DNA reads TGTGCCAGCAGCTTAGAGGTAGAGAGGGGTGAGCAGTTCTTC.

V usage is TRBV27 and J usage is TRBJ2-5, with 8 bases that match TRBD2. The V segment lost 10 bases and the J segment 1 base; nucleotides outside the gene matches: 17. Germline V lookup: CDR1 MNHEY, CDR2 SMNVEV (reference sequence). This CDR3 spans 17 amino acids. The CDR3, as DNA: TGTGCCACCCTCAGTTCGGCGGGGCGGGGGGCCCAAGAGACCCAGTACTTC. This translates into CATLSSAGRGAQETQYF.

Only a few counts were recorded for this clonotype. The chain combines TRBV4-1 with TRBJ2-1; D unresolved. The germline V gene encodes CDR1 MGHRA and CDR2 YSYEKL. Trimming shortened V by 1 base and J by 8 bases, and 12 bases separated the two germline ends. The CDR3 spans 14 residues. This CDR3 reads CASSQVTESYEQFF. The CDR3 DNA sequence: TGCGCCAGCAGCCAAGTAACTGAGTCGTATGAGCAGTTCTTC.

In nucleotides, the CDR3 is TGTGCCACCAGTGAGACGGGACTAGCGGGAGTCGGTCGGCAGTACTTC. Translation gives CATSETGLAGVGRQYF. The rearrangement joins TRBV24-1 to TRBJ2-7, with 14 nucleotides matching TRBD2. Germline values: CDR1 KGHDR, CDR2 SFDVKD. The CDR3 totals 16 residues. The V gene end was trimmed by 4 bases and the J gene end by 9 bases; junction bases not matched to a gene: 10.

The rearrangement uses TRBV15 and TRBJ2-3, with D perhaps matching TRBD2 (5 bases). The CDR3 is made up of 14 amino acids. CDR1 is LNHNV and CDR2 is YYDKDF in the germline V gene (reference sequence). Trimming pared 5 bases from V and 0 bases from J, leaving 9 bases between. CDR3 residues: CATSERPSTDTQYF. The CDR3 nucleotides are TGTGCCACCAGCGAGCGGCCTAGCACAGATACGCAGTATTTT.

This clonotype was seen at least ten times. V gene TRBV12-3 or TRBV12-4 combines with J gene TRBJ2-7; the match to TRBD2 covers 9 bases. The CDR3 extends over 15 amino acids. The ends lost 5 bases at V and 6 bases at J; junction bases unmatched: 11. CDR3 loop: CASSGPGLALGEQYF. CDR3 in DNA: TGTGCCAGCAGTGGCCCTGGACTAGCGCTCGGCGAGCAGTACTTC.

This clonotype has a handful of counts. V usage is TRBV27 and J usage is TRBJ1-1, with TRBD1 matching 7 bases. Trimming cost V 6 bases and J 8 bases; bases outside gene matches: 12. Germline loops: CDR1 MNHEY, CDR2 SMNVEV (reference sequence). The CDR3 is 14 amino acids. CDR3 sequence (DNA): TGTGCCAGCAGCAACGAAAGGGTGGACAGGGAAGCTTTCTTT. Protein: CASSNERVDREAFF.

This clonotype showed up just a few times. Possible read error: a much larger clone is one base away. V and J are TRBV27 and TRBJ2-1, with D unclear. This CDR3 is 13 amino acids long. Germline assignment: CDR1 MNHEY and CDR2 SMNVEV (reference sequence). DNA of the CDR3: TGTGCCAGCGGTTTTTCTTCGACCTATGAGCAGTTCTTC. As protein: CASGFSSTYEQFF.

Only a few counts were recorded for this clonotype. The CDR3 sequence is CATSRAGRTSTDTQYF. The CDR3 bases are TGTGCCACCAGCAGAGCGGGCAGGACTAGCACAGATACGCAGTATTTT. The chain couples TRBV15 to TRBJ2-3; D is possibly TRBD2 (5 bases). The CDR3 sequence is 16 residues long. V dropped 1 base and J dropped 0 bases, with 11 bases sitting between them. Per germline, CDR1 LNHNV and CDR2 YYDKDF (reference sequence).

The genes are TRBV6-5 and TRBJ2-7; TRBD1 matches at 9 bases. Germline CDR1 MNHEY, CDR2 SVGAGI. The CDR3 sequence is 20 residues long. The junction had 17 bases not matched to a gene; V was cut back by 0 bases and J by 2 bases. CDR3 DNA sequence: TGTGCCAGCAGTTACTCGCCGACAGGGGGTCTTACTAGGTATACCTACGAGCAGTACTTC. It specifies CASSYSPTGGLTRYTYEQYF.

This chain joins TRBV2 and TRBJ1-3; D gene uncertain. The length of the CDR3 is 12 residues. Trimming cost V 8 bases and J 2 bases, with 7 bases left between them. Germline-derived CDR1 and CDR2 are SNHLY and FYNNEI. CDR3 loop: CASEGTGNTIYF. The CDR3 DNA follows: TGTGCCAGCGAGGGCACTGGAAACACCATATATTTT.

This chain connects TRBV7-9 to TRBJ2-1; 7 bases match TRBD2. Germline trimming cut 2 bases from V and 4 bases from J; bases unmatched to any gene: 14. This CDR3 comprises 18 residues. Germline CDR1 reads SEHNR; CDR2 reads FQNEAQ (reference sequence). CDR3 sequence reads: CASSLLLAGPDQYNEQFF. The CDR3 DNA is TGTGCCAGCAGCTTACTCTTAGCGGGTCCCGACCAATACAATGAGCAGTTCTTC.

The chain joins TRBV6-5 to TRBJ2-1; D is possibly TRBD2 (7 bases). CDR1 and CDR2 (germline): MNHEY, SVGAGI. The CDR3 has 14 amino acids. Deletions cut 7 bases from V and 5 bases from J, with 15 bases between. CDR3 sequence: CASKSGGLHNEQFF. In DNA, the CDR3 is TGTGCCAGCAAGTCGGGGGGCCTCCACAATGAGCAGTTCTTC.

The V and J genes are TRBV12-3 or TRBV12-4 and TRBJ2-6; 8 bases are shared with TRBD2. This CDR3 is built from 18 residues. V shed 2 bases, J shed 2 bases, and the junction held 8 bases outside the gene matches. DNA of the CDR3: TGTGCCAGCAGTTTATCCTCCGGGGGGGCAACTGGGGCCAACGTCCTGACTTTC. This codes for CASSLSSGGATGANVLTF.

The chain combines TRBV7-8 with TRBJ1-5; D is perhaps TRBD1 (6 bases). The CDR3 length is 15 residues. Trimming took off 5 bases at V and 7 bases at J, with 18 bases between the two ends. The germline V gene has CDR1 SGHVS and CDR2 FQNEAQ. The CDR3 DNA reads TGTGCCAGCAGCCCCGGAGGGGGGCCTGGGCAGCCCCAGCATTTT. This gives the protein CASSPGGGPGQPQHF.

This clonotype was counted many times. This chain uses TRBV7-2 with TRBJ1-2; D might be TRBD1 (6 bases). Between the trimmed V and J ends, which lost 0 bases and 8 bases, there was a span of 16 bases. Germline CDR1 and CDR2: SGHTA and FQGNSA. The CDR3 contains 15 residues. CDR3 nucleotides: TGTGCCAGCAGCTTAGCGATGGGACAAGTAGGGGGCTACACCTTC. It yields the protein CASSLAMGQVGGYTF.

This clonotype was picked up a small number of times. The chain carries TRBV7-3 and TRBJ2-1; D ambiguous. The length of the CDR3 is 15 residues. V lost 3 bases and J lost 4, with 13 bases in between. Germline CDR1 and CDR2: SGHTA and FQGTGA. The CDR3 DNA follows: TGTGCCAGCAGCTTTGGGCCCGGTTTTTACAATGAGCAGTTCTTC. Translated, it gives CASSFGPGFYNEQFF.

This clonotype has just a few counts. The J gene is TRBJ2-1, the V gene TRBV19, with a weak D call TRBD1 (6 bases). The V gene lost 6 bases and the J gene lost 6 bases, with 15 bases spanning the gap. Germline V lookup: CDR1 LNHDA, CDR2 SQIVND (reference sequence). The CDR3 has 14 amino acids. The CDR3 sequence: CASRINTGFNEQFF. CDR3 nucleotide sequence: TGTGCCAGTAGGATCAATACAGGGTTCAATGAGCAGTTCTTC.

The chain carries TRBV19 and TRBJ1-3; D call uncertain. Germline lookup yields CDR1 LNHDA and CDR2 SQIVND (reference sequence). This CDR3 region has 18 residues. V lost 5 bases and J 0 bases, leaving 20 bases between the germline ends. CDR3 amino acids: CASSRTSLSGLSGNTIYF. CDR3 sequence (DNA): TGTGCCAGTAGTCGGACTTCGTTATCAGGCCTCTCTGGAAACACCATATATTTT.

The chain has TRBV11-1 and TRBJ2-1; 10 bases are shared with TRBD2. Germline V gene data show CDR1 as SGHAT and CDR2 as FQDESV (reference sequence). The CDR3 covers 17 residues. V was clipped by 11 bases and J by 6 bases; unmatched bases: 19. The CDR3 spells CAVSSGGLRTYVNEQFF. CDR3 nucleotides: TGTGCCGTCAGTAGCGGGGGGCTTCGTACCTACGTCAATGAGCAGTTCTTC.

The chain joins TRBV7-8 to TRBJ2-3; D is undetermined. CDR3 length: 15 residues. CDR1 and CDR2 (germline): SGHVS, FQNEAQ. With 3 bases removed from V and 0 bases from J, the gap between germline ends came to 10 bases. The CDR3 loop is CASSFRKPSTDTQYF. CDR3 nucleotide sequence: TGTGCCAGCAGCTTTCGGAAACCTAGCACAGATACGCAGTATTTT.